This TCR beta chain stems from a study of technical replicates of blood from several donors. Sequencing used immunoSEQ multiplex PCR; TCRdb keeps in-frame clones, though not all of them. This table holds about 83,000 clones, around 94% found once. Losses at the gene ends were 7 bases for V and 1 base for J; bases not matched to a gene: 4. CDR3 size: 14 residues. The germline V gene encodes CDR1 LNHDA and CDR2 SQIVND (reference sequence). V gene TRBV19 combines with J gene TRBJ2-1; the match to TRBD2 covers 7 bases. The sequence was obtained from a human donor in good health. Sample: T cells isolated from PBMCs. The CDR3 region has the DNA TGTGCCAGTATGGGAGGGTATTCCTACAATGAGCAGTTCTTC. Translating it yields CASMGGYSYNEQFF.